This record covers a single TCR beta chain. Antigen: not known. This sample is drawn from a study of T cells and Merkel cell carcinoma outcomes. The study's findings and limits: Merkel cell carcinoma outcomes were reportedly predicted by repertoire and T-cell density.

Profiling relied on immunoSEQ multiplex PCR, and the TCRdb table lists in-frame clones only, not all of them. Here the sample spans 15,000 to 25,000 clones, more than 65% being singletons. There are 13 residues in the CDR3. Between the trimmed V and J ends, which lost 4 bases and 2 bases, there was a span of 7 bases. Germline V CDR1 and CDR2: SGHDT, YYEEEE. The chain uses TRBV5-6 and TRBJ1-3; TRBD1 might be the D (5 bases). The clonotype was recovered from a human donor with Merkel cell carcinoma. Material for sequencing was tumor tissue from Merkel cell carcinoma. CDR3 sequence (DNA): TGTGCCAGCAGCAGGGGAGCTGGAAACACCATATATTTT. Protein product: CASSRGAGNTIYF.